These T cell receptor beta chains were read from a single sample in a study of STAT5B mutations in CD4+ large granular lymphocyte leukemia. Profiling relied on immunoSEQ multiplex PCR, and the TCRdb table lists in-frame clones only, not all of them. Of under 55,000 clones listed, 86% were seen once; the top ten hold less than 3%. The sequencing input was CD4+ T cells from blood buffy coats. The receptors stem from a human donor in good health. Each CDR3 is given with its conserved first and last residue. D genes are given only for firm matches. Rows may omit the clone size; those that give it use once, few, many or a size class.

j_call v_call clone_size d_call cdr3_nt cdr3_aa
TRBJ2-2 TRBV2 NA NA TGTGCCAGCACTTGGACCCGCCCCGGGGAGCTGTTTTTT CASTWTRPGELFF
TRBJ1-6 TRBV30 few NA TGTGCCTGGAGCGATTACAGGGACTCACCCCTCCACTTT CAWSDYRDSPLHF
TRBJ1-2 TRBV6-1 few NA TGTGCCAGCAGTGTAGGAAGCTATGGCTACACCTTC CASSVGSYGYTF
TRBJ2-1 TRBV9 once TRBD2 TGTGCCAGCAGCCCGACTAGCGGGAGGGCCAATGAGCAGTTCTTC CASSPTSGRANEQFF
TRBJ2-1 TRBV7-8 NA TRBD1 TGTGCCAGCAGCAGGGGGCGGAGTCACAATGAGCAGTTCTTC CASSRGRSHNEQFF
TRBJ1-5 TRBV5-3 NA TRBD1 TGTGCCAGAAGCCGGATTCCGGGACAGTTTTTTGCGCCCCAGCATTTT CARSRIPGQFFAPQHF
TRBJ1-5 TRBV7-2 once NA TGTGCCAGCAGCTTAGGTGCAGGGCTCAATCAGCCCCAGCATTTT CASSLGAGLNQPQHF
TRBJ1-1 TRBV19 NA NA TGTGCCAGTAGTATATTACGGGGGACTGAAGCTTTCTTT CASSILRGTEAFF
TRBJ2-3 TRBV4-1 NA NA TGCGCCAGCAGCCAACAATATTATTCCGGGACCCGGACCTTTTTAAATACGCAGTATTTT CASSQQYYSGTRTFLNTQYF
TRBJ1-5 TRBV7-9 NA TRBD1 TGTGCCAGCAGCTTTCAGGGGGAACAGCCCCAGCATTTT CASSFQGEQPQHF
TRBJ2-3 TRBV6-1 NA NA TGTGCCACCCTGGCACCGACCCACACAGATACGCAGTATTTT CATLAPTHTDTQYF
TRBJ2-3 TRBV15 NA TRBD2 TGTGCCACCAGCGGGGGGGGTGATACGCAGTATTTT CATSGGGDTQYF
TRBJ2-7 TRBV27 NA NA TGTGCCAGCAGTTTCGAGGGCCCCTACGAGCAGTACTTC CASSFEGPYEQYF
TRBJ2-5 TRBV7-6 NA NA TGTGCCAGCAGAGGGGGTTCGGAGACCCAGTACTTC CASRGGSETQYF
TRBJ2-6 TRBV19 NA TRBD1 TGTGCCAGTAGTCCGCGGACAGGGGCCATCTCTGGGGCCAACGTCCTGACTTTC CASSPRTGAISGANVLTF
TRBJ2-5 TRBV7-2 NA TRBD2 TGTGCCAGCAGCTTACAAGCGGGGAAAGAGACCCAGTACTTC CASSLQAGKETQYF
TRBJ2-7 TRBV7-2 few NA TGTGCCAGCAATAAGGGAAACTCCTACGAGCAGTACTTC CASNKGNSYEQYF
TRBJ2-3 TRBV27 NA TRBD2 TGTGCCAGCAGTCTACCGGGACTAGCGGGGCTTAGCACAGATACGCAGTATTTT CASSLPGLAGLSTDTQYF
TRBJ2-1 TRBV5-5 NA NA TGTGCCAGCTATAATCCCTTGGGGGCTGGTTACAATGAGCAGTTCTTC CASYNPLGAGYNEQFF
TRBJ1-2 TRBV21-1 once NA TGTGCCAGCAGCAAAGGGGACGGGAACTATGGCTACACCTTC CASSKGDGNYGYTF
TRBJ2-7 TRBV19 NA NA TGTGCCAGTTGGGACGGCACCTACGAGCAGTACTTC CASWDGTYEQYF
TRBJ1-1 TRBV30 NA NA TGTGCCTGGAGTGTTTTCTCTCCCAGGGCTGAAGCTTTCTTT CAWSVFSPRAEAFF
TRBJ2-1 TRBV2 NA NA TGTGCCAGCAATGGGGTTACGGGTTACAATGAGCAGTTCTTC CASNGVTGYNEQFF
TRBJ1-2 TRBV5-4 NA NA TGTGCCAGCAGCTTGGCCTCGCAGCTTAACTATGGCTACACCTTC CASSLASQLNYGYTF
TRBJ1-1 TRBV30 NA TRBD1 TGTGCCTGGATGGGGACAGGAATAGAAGCTTTCTTT CAWMGTGIEAFF
TRBJ2-1 TRBV29-1 NA TRBD2 TGCAGCGTCGGACTAGCGGGAGAGGGGTCCTACAATGAGCAGTTCTTC CSVGLAGEGSYNEQFF
TRBJ2-1 TRBV4-2 NA NA TGTGCCAGCAGCCCAGGGCTCGGGACTGTATACAATGAGCAGTTCTTC CASSPGLGTVYNEQFF
TRBJ2-5 TRBV7-2 NA TRBD2 TGTGCCAGCAGCTTAGACTTACCGGGACTAGCTACCCAGTACTTC CASSLDLPGLATQYF
TRBJ2-7 TRBV27 NA TRBD1 TGTGCCAGCAGTTTATGGGACAGGGCTGGGGAGCAGTACTTC CASSLWDRAGEQYF
TRBJ2-3 TRBV2 NA NA TGTGCCTCCCTCTCTACGCGGTTTGCAGATACGCAGTATTTT CASLSTRFADTQYF
TRBJ1-2 TRBV19 NA NA TGTGCCAGTAGTATTGTGGGCCGCGACTATGGCTACACCTTC CASSIVGRDYGYTF
TRBJ1-1 TRBV30 once NA TGTGCCTTAAAAGTGGGGCCGAAAGCTTTCTTT CALKVGPKAFF
TRBJ2-5 TRBV2 NA TRBD1 TGTGCCAGCAGACGACCGGGACAGGGGGCAAGGGAGACCCAGTACTTC CASRRPGQGARETQYF
TRBJ2-3 TRBV5-1 NA NA TGCGCCAGCTCGCCTAGACTGGGCACAGATACGCAGTATTTT CASSPRLGTDTQYF
TRBJ2-2 TRBV7-9 NA TRBD2 TGTGCCAGCAGCTTCGCCGGGGGGAGCGGGGAGCTGTTTTTT CASSFAGGSGELFF
TRBJ2-7 TRBV5-1 NA TRBD2 TGCGCCAGCAGCTTGGGGGCCGGGACTAGCGGTACCAGCTCCTACGAGCAGTACTTC CASSLGAGTSGTSSYEQYF
TRBJ1-6 TRBV6-1 NA TRBD1 TGTGCCAGTAGGACAGGCCCCGGGAATTCACCCCTCCACTTT CASRTGPGNSPLHF
TRBJ2-7 TRBV7-6 NA NA TGTGCCAGCAGCTTTAACCCAAGCTACGAGCAGTACTTC CASSFNPSYEQYF
TRBJ2-1 TRBV30 NA NA TGTGCCTGGAAGGGACTTTTGACGCAGTTCTTC CAWKGLLTQFF
TRBJ2-3 TRBV30 NA TRBD2 TGTGCCTGGAGCCTAGCGGGAGGGCCCAGCACAGATACGCAGTATTTT CAWSLAGGPSTDTQYF
TRBJ2-1 TRBV5-8 NA NA TGTGCCAGCAGCTTGCGGGGGTGGGGGCAGTTCTTC CASSLRGWGQFF
TRBJ1-3 TRBV6-6 NA NA TGTGCCAGCAGTTACGCTTCCGGGAGCTCTGGAAACACCATATATTTT CASSYASGSSGNTIYF
TRBJ2-7 TRBV25-1 NA TRBD2 TGTGCCAGCAGTCCCCGGGGCACTAGCGGCACTGGGGAGCAGTACTTC CASSPRGTSGTGEQYF
TRBJ2-7 TRBV6-1 once TRBD1 TGTGCCAGCAGTGGGGACAGCCGAAATAAGCAGTACTTC CASSGDSRNKQYF
TRBJ2-4 TRBV2 NA TRBD2 TGTGCCAGCAGACCCTTCAGGGCGGGGGTAGCCAAAAACATTCAGTACTTC CASRPFRAGVAKNIQYF
TRBJ2-1 TRBV7-3 NA TRBD2 TGTGCCAGCAGCCCGACCGGGACTAGCGGTTTCAATGAGCAGTTCTTC CASSPTGTSGFNEQFF
TRBJ2-5 TRBV28 NA NA TGTGCCAGCAGTTTCGAACTAAGGTCGGAGACCCAGTACTTC CASSFELRSETQYF
TRBJ2-7 TRBV2 few NA TGTGCCAGCAAGACAGGTGGCGAGCAGTACTTC CASKTGGEQYF
TRBJ2-7 TRBV5-4 few TRBD1 TGTGCCAGCAGCCAGCAGGGGGCACCCTACGAGCAGTACTTC CASSQQGAPYEQYF
TRBJ2-7 TRBV7-8 NA NA TGTGCCAGCAGCTTAGCGGAGGGGGGCTGGTACTACGAGCAGTACTTC CASSLAEGGWYYEQYF
TRBJ2-7 TRBV9 few TRBD2 TGTGCCAGCAGCGCCGACGGCGGGAGGAACTACGAGCAGTACTTC CASSADGGRNYEQYF
TRBJ1-2 TRBV5-1 few NA TGCGCCAGCAGCCCCCTCGGAGGGGGTAACTATGGCTACACCTTC CASSPLGGGNYGYTF
TRBJ1-2 TRBV7-3 NA TRBD1 TGTGCCAGCAGCTTAACCCCAGACAGGGGGGGCGGTGGCTACACCTTC CASSLTPDRGGGGYTF
TRBJ1-4 TRBV30 NA NA TGTGCCTGCACGACAGCCACTAATGAAAAACTGTTTTTT CACTTATNEKLFF
TRBJ2-1 TRBV27 NA NA TGTGCCAGCAGTTTGGGGAGCTCCTACAATGAGCAGTTCTTC CASSLGSSYNEQFF
TRBJ2-7 TRBV5-3 NA NA TGTGCCATAGCCCTAAACTACGAGCAGTACTTC CAIALNYEQYF
TRBJ2-7 TRBV5-1 NA TRBD1 TGCGCCAGCAGCCCGGCCCGGACAGGGTCCTACGAGCAGTACTTC CASSPARTGSYEQYF
TRBJ2-2 TRBV28 NA TRBD2 TGTGCCAGCAGTTTTACTAGCGGGAGCTCCGGGGAGCTGTTTTTT CASSFTSGSSGELFF
TRBJ2-1 TRBV6-5 NA TRBD2 TGTGCCAGCAGTTTAGCGGGAGGTACCTACAATGAGCAGTTCTTC CASSLAGGTYNEQFF